The 16 T cell receptor beta chains in this list originate from one sample, sequenced in a study of cytomegalovirus exposure and HLA in healthy donors. Primers for the PCR totalled 60 Vbeta and 13 Jbeta. Assay used: immunoSEQ multiplex PCR; TCRdb lists only in-frame clones, some missing. Seen here are 90,000 to 150,000 clones, roughly 78% observed once, and the top ten hold roughly 3.1%. The sequenced material came from PBMCs. Every receptor here comes from a woman aged 30 to 39 in good health and CMV-seropositive.

This clone was detected a few times. This sequence joins TRBV7-2 and TRBJ1-1; D may be TRBD1 (5 bases). Germline V gene data show CDR1 as SGHTA and CDR2 as FQGNSA. V was cut by 5 bases and J by 1 base, with 11 bases left in between. This CDR3 is built from 14 residues. CDR3 DNA sequence: TGTGCCAGCAGCCCCCAGGGCCCGAACACTGAAGCTTTCTTT. Encoded protein: CASSPQGPNTEAFF.

The chain has TRBV7-9 and TRBJ2-6, with 9 bases aligning to TRBD1. CDR3 length equals 17 residues. Trimming at V came to 5 bases and at J to 0 bases, leaving 5 bases not matched to a gene. CDR1 is SEHNR, CDR2 FQNEAQ, per germline (reference sequence). The CDR3 sequence is CASSRDRVGSGANVLTF. CDR3 sequence (DNA): TGTGCCAGCAGCAGGGACAGGGTGGGCTCTGGGGCCAACGTCCTGACTTTC.

The genes are TRBV4-1 and TRBJ2-5; 7 bases are a match to TRBD1. This CDR3 comprises 15 residues. Germline CDR1 and CDR2: MGHRA and YSYEKL. V dropped 4 bases and J dropped 4; count of bases not matched to a gene: 9. Here the CDR3 DNA reads TGCGCCAGCAGCCGTACAGGGGTGGAAGGAGAGACCCAGTACTTC. It yields the protein CASSRTGVEGETQYF.

V is TRBV7-8 and J is TRBJ1-1; D is possibly TRBD1 (6 bases). Trimming removed 7 bases at V and 0 bases at J, with 9 bases between. This CDR3 spans 13 amino acids. Germline loops: CDR1 SGHVS, CDR2 FQNEAQ. CDR3 nucleotides: TGTGCCAGCACGCAGGGGCTGAACACTGAAGCTTTCTTT. As protein: CASTQGLNTEAFF.

The chain couples TRBV27 to TRBJ1-2; D unclear. There are 17 residues in the CDR3. Germline V gene data show CDR1 as MNHEY and CDR2 as SMNVEV (reference sequence). Trimming removed 2 bases from V and 4 bases from J, with 20 bases in between. The CDR3 DNA is TGTGCCAGCAGTTTACGGCCGTCAACGGAACGGAGCTATGGCTACACCTTC. Translation gives CASSLRPSTERSYGYTF.

This clone was seen just once. The V gene is TRBV13, the J gene TRBJ2-1, with 10 bases matching TRBD1. This CDR3 has 14 amino acids. V shed 10 bases and J 9 bases; nucleotides not matched to a gene: 12. Germline CDR1 and CDR2: PRHDT and FYEKMQ (reference sequence). CDR3 coding DNA: TGTGCCACCAGGGGGGGACAGGGGCGCGCTGAGCAGTTCTTC. Its protein is CATRGGQGRAEQFF.

As regards this clone: One junction end disagrees with the germline gene, perhaps due to a read error. The chain has TRBV7-9 and TRBJ1-1; D uncertain. The CDR3 length is 10 residues. CDR1 is SEHNR and CDR2 is FQNEAQ in the germline V gene (reference sequence). The CDR3 coding sequence is TGTTCCAGCAGCTTTAATGAAGCTTTCTTT. Its protein product is CSSSFNEAFF. The full variable domain, rest sourced from reference TRBV7-9 and TRBJ1-1, is DTGVSQNPRHKITKRGQNVTFRCDPISEHNRLYWYRQTLGQGPEFLTYFQNEAQLEKSRLLSDRFSAERPKGSFSTLEIQRTEQGDSAMYLCSSSFNEAFFGQGTRLTVV.

The chain carries TRBV7-6 and TRBJ1-1; D is unclear. The CDR3 length is 16 residues. The V gene lost 5 bases and the J gene lost 2 bases, with 18 bases spanning the gap. CDR1 SGHVS and CDR2 FNYEAQ come from the germline V gene. The CDR3 here is CASSPRQVAQNTEAFF. CDR3 in DNA: TGTGCCAGCAGCCCCAGGCAGGTGGCCCAAAACACTGAAGCTTTCTTT.

The chain combines TRBV4-3 with TRBJ2-7; TRBD1 agrees at 11 bases. The length of the CDR3 is 17 residues. After removal of 0 bases from V and 4 bases from J, the junction contained 8 bases not matched to a gene. The germline CDR1 and CDR2 sequences are LGHNA and YSLEER. The CDR3 sequence: CASSQEGGTGGLYEQYF. The CDR3 DNA reads TGCGCCAGCAGCCAAGAAGGGGGGACAGGGGGTCTTTACGAGCAGTACTTC.

This chain uses TRBV2 with TRBJ1-1; D is unresolved. Per the germline V gene, CDR1 is SNHLY and CDR2 is FYNNEI. This CDR3 spans 13 amino acids. Trimming took off 7 bases at V and 6 bases at J, with 15 bases between the two ends. The CDR3 nucleotides are TGTGCCAGCATTTTCGACAAAACTTCTGAAGCTTTCTTT. As protein: CASIFDKTSEAFF.

The CDR3 DNA is TGTGCCAGCAGTGACTTGACAGGGATCCACGAGCAGTACTTC. Amino acid sequence: CASSDLTGIHEQYF. V and J are TRBV27 and TRBJ2-7, with 7 bases fitting TRBD1. Germline V CDR1 and CDR2: MNHEY, SMNVEV (reference sequence). The J segment lost 5 bases and the V segment lost 5 bases, leaving 9 bases of the junction unmatched. The CDR3 extends over 14 amino acids.

The J gene is TRBJ2-2, the V gene TRBV30; D not resolved. This CDR3 is 13 amino acids long. Trimming removed 2 bases from V and 0 bases from J, with 4 bases in between. CDR1 and CDR2 from the germline V gene are GTSNPN and SVGIG (reference sequence). CDR3 region: CAWSIANTGELFF. In nucleotides, the CDR3 is TGTGCCTGGAGTATAGCGAACACCGGGGAGCTGTTTTTT.

This clone has at least ten counts. The rearrangement uses TRBV19 and TRBJ1-1, with TRBD1 identical over 7 bases. The CDR3 consists of 13 residues. Unmatched junction bases numbered 2, after V lost 6 bases and J lost 1 base. Germline-derived CDR1 and CDR2 are LNHDA and SQIVND (reference sequence). The CDR3 reads CASRDRPNTEAFF. Here the CDR3 DNA reads TGTGCCAGTAGGGACAGGCCGAACACTGAAGCTTTCTTT.

The chain couples TRBV6-5 to TRBJ2-1; no firm D call. This CDR3 comprises 15 residues. The germline CDR1 and CDR2 sequences are MNHEY and SVGAGI. V shed 2 bases and J shed 4 bases, with 12 bases lying between them. The CDR3 DNA reads TGTGCCAGCAGTTACGACAACTCACCTTACAATGAGCAGTTCTTC. It codes for CASSYDNSPYNEQFF.

V is TRBV27 and J is TRBJ2-4; TRBD1 agrees at 7 bases. CDR1 is MNHEY and CDR2 is SMNVEV in the germline V gene (reference sequence). J was trimmed by 0 bases and V by 3 bases; bases with no gene match: 11. The CDR3 length is 18 residues. CDR3 in DNA: TGTGCCAGCAGTTTGGCACAGGGGTTAAACGTAGCCAAAAACATTCAGTACTTC. As protein: CASSLAQGLNVAKNIQYF.

The CDR3 coding sequence is TGTGCCTGGAGTGTCACTAGCGGGGGGGCAGAGACCCAGTACTTC. Translation: CAWSVTSGGAETQYF. The J gene is TRBJ2-5, the V gene TRBV30, with 13 positions matching TRBD2. The V and J ends lost 0 bases and 4 bases, in that order; junction bases with no gene match: 2. CDR1 and CDR2 (germline): GTSNPN, SVGIG (reference sequence). The CDR3 totals 15 residues.